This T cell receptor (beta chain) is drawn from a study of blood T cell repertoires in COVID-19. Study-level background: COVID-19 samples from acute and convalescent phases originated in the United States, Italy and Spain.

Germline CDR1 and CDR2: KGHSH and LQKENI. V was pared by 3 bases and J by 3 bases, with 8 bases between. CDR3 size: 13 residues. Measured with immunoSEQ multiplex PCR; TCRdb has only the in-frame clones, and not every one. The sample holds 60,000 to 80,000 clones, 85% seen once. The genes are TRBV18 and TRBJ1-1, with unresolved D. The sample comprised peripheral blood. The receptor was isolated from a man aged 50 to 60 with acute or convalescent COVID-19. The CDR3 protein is CASSPERDTEAFF. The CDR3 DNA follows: TGTGCCAGCTCACCTGAGAGGGACACTGAAGCTTTCTTT.